This TCR beta chain came from a study of blood T cell repertoires in COVID-19. Clinical histories supplied by participants themselves formed the basis of cohort assignment. The CDR3 sequence is 15 residues long. After removal of 3 bases from V and 5 bases from J, the junction contained 8 bases not matched to a gene. Germline values: CDR1 SEHNR, CDR2 FQNEAQ (reference sequence). Study processing details: By means of reference gene primer amplification, nucleated cell counts were estimated. Sequencing was performed with immunoSEQ multiplex PCR; in TCRdb, only in-frame clones are kept and a portion is missing. V and J calls and clone size follow that table, whereas D and trimming were derived from the DNA. The data contain some 200,000 clones, 86% of them seen just once; the ten biggest clones take up roughly 3.4%.

The sequence derives from a woman between 40 and 50 years old with acute COVID-19. The chain combines TRBV7-9 with TRBJ1-2; 8 nucleotides align to TRBD1. Specimen: PBMCs or T cells enriched from blood (not recorded which). DNA for the CDR3: TGTGCCAGCAGCTTCCCAGGGGGCGACCGGTATGGCTACACCTTC. Its protein product is CASSFPGGDRYGYTF.